This entry lists 19 T cell receptor beta chains sequenced from one sample in a study of Graves' ophthalmopathy and Graves' hyperthyroidism. From RNA, the CDR3 regions of TCR beta chains were amplified and sequenced. Investigators did first-round RT-PCR with HTBI primers, then second-round multiplex PCR. One entry per CDR3 protein results from TCRdb running MiXCR on the multiplex PCR reads. The table includes about 1.2 million distinct CDR3 sequences, roughly 35% detected once. Specimen: peripheral blood or thyroid tissue (not recorded which). Receptors were obtained from an adult man with Graves' hyperthyroidism.

This chain links TRBV7-2 with TRBJ1-6; TRBD1 agrees at 7 bases. The CDR3 has 14 residues. The junction had 9 bases not matched to a gene; V was cut back by 5 bases and J by 11 bases. Per germline, CDR1 SGHTA and CDR2 FQGNSA. The CDR3 nucleotides read TGTGCCAGCAGCCCCGGGGACAGTTCTACACCCCTCCACTTT. Translating it yields CASSPGDSSTPLHF. Using reference TRBV7-2 and TRBJ1-6 for the parts outside the CDR3, the full variable domain is GAGVSQSPSNKVTEKGKDVELRCDPISGHTALYWYRQSLGQGLEFLIYFQGNSAPDKSGLPSDRFSAERTGGSVSTLTIQRTQQEDSAVYLCASSPGDSSTPLHFGNGTRLTVT.

Notes on this clonotype: Given a much more abundant clone one base away, this may be a read error. The J gene is TRBJ1-4, the V gene TRBV12-3 or TRBV12-4; D not resolved. CDR3 length equals 16 residues. CDR3 in amino acids: CASSGSQAGINEKLSF. The CDR3 coding sequence is TGTGCCAGCAGCGGCAGTCAGGCGGGGATTAATGAAAAACTGTCTTTT.

This clonotype has only a few counts. The chain employs TRBV3-1 and TRBJ1-1; D not certain. V was trimmed by 0 bases and J by 6 bases, leaving 11 bases between them. The CDR3 consists of 14 residues. CDR1 is LGHDT and CDR2 is YNNKEL in the germline V gene (reference sequence). In nucleotides, the CDR3 is TGTGCCAGCAGCCAAGAGGCGGCGCAGGCTGAAGCTTTCTTT. Translated, it gives CASSQEAAQAEAFF.

The chain employs TRBV14 and TRBJ1-2; possibly TRBD1 for D (5 bases). The V end was cut by 1 base, the J end by 6 bases, with 12 bases between. Germline CDR1 SGHDN, CDR2 FVKESK. CDR3 length equals 14 residues. As DNA, the CDR3 is TGTGCCAGCAGCCAAGTCAGGGTATTGGATGGCTACACCTTC. The encoded protein is CASSQVRVLDGYTF.

The rearrangement uses TRBV20-1 and TRBJ1-5, with D possibly TRBD1 on 5 matching bases. Trimming left V 3 bases short and J 5 bases short, with 11 bases between. The CDR3 extends over 13 amino acids. The V gene's germline CDR1 is DFQATT and CDR2 SNEGSKA (reference sequence). The CDR3 DNA is TGCAGTGCTAGTAAAGGGGACTATCAGCCCCAGCATTTT. It codes for CSASKGDYQPQHF.

The V gene is TRBV7-2, the J gene TRBJ2-7, with 7 bases matching TRBD1. CDR3 length: 15 residues. From germline, CDR1 is SGHTA and CDR2 FQGNSA. The V gene end was trimmed by 5 bases and the J gene end by 3 bases; junction bases not matched to a gene: 10. This chain's CDR3 is CASSVRRTGDYEQYF. The CDR3 bases are TGTGCCAGCAGCGTAAGGCGGACAGGCGACTACGAGCAGTACTTC. Supplemented by reference TRBV7-2 and TRBJ2-7, the full variable domain reads GAGVSQSPSNKVTEKGKDVELRCDPISGHTALYWYRQSLGQGLEFLIYFQGNSAPDKSGLPSDRFSAERTGGSVSTLTIQRTQQEDSAVYLCASSVRRTGDYEQYFGPGTRLTVT.

In regard to this clonotype: A much larger clone differs from this one at a single base, so this may be a read error. The chain links TRBV18 to TRBJ2-7; maybe TRBD1 (6 bases). Germline CDR1 reads KGHSH; CDR2 reads LQKENI. CDR3 length: 12 amino acids. V was trimmed by 4 bases and J by 7 bases, leaving 11 bases between them. The DNA of the CDR3 is TGTGCCAGCTCACGACAGGCTACGGAGCAGTACTTC. Protein sequence: CASSRQATEQYF.

This clonotype was seen many times. J is TRBJ1-1 and V is TRBV12-3 or TRBV12-4, with D perhaps matching TRBD1 (6 bases). Trimming removed 4 bases at V and 3 bases at J, with 15 bases between. The CDR3 is 15 residues long. CDR3 amino acids: CASSYHRAMDTEAFF. For the CDR3, the DNA is TGTGCCAGCAGTTACCACAGGGCGATGGACACTGAAGCTTTCTTT.

This clonotype was recorded many times. The J gene is TRBJ1-5, the V gene TRBV15; the D is unclear. CDR1 is LNHNV, CDR2 YYDKDF, per germline (reference sequence). Between the trimmed V and J ends, which lost 5 bases and 3 bases, there was a span of 11 bases. The CDR3 is 14 residues long. CDR3 amino acids: CATSGSGPNQPQHF. The DNA of the CDR3 is TGTGCCACCAGCGGGAGTGGGCCCAATCAGCCCCAGCATTTT.

This chain links TRBV5-6 with TRBJ2-7; D might be TRBD2 (6 bases). In germline, CDR1 is SGHDT, CDR2 YYEEEE. V shed 4 bases and J shed 3 bases, with 17 bases lying between them. The CDR3 consists of 15 residues. CDR3 sequence: CASSRPTSSFYEQYF. Written as DNA, the CDR3 is TGTGCCAGCAGCCGTCCGACTAGTAGTTTCTACGAGCAGTACTTC. Supplemented by reference TRBV5-6 and TRBJ2-7, the full variable domain reads DAGVTQSPTHLIKTRGQQVTLRCSPKSGHDTVSWYQQALGQGPQFIFQYYEEEERQRGNFPDRFSGHQFPNYSSELNVNALLLGDSALYLCASSRPTSSFYEQYFGPGTRLTVT.

This clonotype has a single count. The V call is TRBV7-3, the J call TRBJ2-5; the D call may be TRBD1 or TRBD2 (6 bases each). The CDR3 has 15 residues. The V gene lost 3 bases and the J gene lost 1 base, with 12 bases spanning the gap. CDR1 is SGHTA and CDR2 is FQGTGA in the germline V gene. In nucleotides, the CDR3 is TGTGCCAGCAGCTTCATAGGGGGGCCCCAAGAGACCCAGTACTTC. It is translated as CASSFIGGPQETQYF.

This clonotype was seen repeatedly, ten times or more. The chain links TRBV24-1 to TRBJ1-1; no firm D call. CDR1 KGHDR and CDR2 SFDVKD come from the germline V gene. V lost 6 bases to trimming and J lost 3 bases, with 10 bases between them. CDR3 length: 13 residues. The CDR3 DNA follows: TGTGCCACCAGTCTCGAGGACGACACTGAAGCTTTCTTT. It encodes CATSLEDDTEAFF.

The chain links TRBV20-1 to TRBJ1-6; D gene unclear. Germline CDR1 and CDR2: DFQATT and SNEGSKA (reference sequence). The CDR3 is made up of 17 amino acids. Trimming removed 1 base from V and 0 bases from J, with 13 bases in between. CDR3 region: CSARVFKRSSYNSPLHF. DNA for the CDR3: TGCAGTGCTAGAGTATTTAAGCGGAGCTCCTATAATTCACCCCTCCACTTT.

In DNA form, the CDR3 reads TGTGCCAGCAGGGGCGAAGGCGCGGTCAGTCCGTACTTC. This codes for CASRGEGAVSPYF. The chain links TRBV12-3 or TRBV12-4 to TRBJ2-7, with D hard to call. This CDR3 is built from 13 residues. V lost 6 bases and J lost 12, with 21 bases in between.

The chain combines TRBV7-2 with TRBJ2-3; the match to TRBD2 covers 8 bases. Germline V CDR1 and CDR2: SGHTA, FQGNSA. J was trimmed by 5 bases and V by 6 bases; bases with no gene match: 4. This CDR3 is 13 amino acids long. The DNA of the CDR3 is TGTGCCAGCAGGACCCGGGGGGGAGATACGCAGTATTTT. Its protein product is CASRTRGGDTQYF.

This clonotype occurred many times. V is TRBV10-3 and J is TRBJ1-6; TRBD1 matches at 8 bases. CDR3 length: 14 amino acids. Germline V gene lookup returns CDR1 ENHRY and CDR2 SYGVKD. V lost 6 bases, J lost 7 bases, and 5 bases stayed unmatched. The DNA of the CDR3 is TGTGCCATCAGCGTCGACAGGGGAAATTCACCCCTCCACTTT. Translating gives CAISVDRGNSPLHF.

Concerning this clonotype itself: The final CDR3 position lacks the conserved phenylalanine or tryptophan, pointing to a likely read error. The DNA is omitted, as the CDR3 cannot be located on it reliably, and the CDR3 follows TCRdb's listing. The chain combines TRBV14 with TRBJ1-1. In germline, CDR1 is SGHDN, CDR2 FVKESK. The CDR3 totals 10 residues, both ends included. CDR3 region: CASSQVAAVS.

With regard to this clonotype: Since a much larger clone is just one base distant, this may be a read error. This rearrangement joins TRBV7-2 to TRBJ2-7, with D possibly being TRBD2 (6 bases). Germline V lookup: CDR1 SGHTA, CDR2 FQGNSA. This CDR3 comprises 14 residues. The CDR3 reads CASSRGTEAYEQCF. DNA of the CDR3: TGTGCCAGCAGCCGCGGGACGGAAGCCTACGAGCAGTGCTTC.

Of note for this clonotype: A much larger clone is a single base away; this may be a read error. This rearrangement joins TRBV9 to TRBJ2-5, with D tentatively TRBD1 (6 bases). CDR3 size: 15 residues. The V end lost 6 bases, the J end lost 5 bases, and 20 bases lay between the germline ends. In germline, CDR1 is SGDLS, CDR2 YYNGEE. The CDR3 here is CASNATSRGMETQYF. The CDR3 region has the DNA TGTGCCAGCAACGCGACTTCCAGGGGTATGGAGACCCAGTACTTC.